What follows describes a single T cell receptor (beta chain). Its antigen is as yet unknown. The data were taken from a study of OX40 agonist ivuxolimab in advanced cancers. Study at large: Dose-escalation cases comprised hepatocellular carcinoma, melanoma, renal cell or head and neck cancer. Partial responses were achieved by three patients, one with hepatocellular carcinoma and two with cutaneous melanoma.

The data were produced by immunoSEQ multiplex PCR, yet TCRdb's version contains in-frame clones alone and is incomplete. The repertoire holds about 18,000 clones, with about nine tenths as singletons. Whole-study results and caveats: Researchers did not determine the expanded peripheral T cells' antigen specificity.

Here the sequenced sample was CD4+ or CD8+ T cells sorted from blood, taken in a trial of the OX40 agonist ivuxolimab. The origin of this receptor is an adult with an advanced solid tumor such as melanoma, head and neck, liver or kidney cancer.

CDR3 in amino acids: CASSPGQGAVDTQYF. The CDR3 DNA reads TGTGCCAGCAGCCCGGGACAGGGGGCCGTGGATACGCAGTATTTT. The chain joins TRBV7-2 to TRBJ2-3; 12 bases align to TRBD1. Germline lookup yields CDR1 SGHTA and CDR2 FQGNSA. The junction had 6 bases not matched to a gene; V was cut back by 5 bases and J by 6 bases. CDR3 length equals 15 residues.